The 20 T cell receptor beta chains reported below all come from one sample, sequenced in a study of blood T cell repertoires in COVID-19. Here immunoSEQ multiplex PCR was the method, and the copy in TCRdb shows in-frame clones only, minus some. Of some 300,000 clones listed, around nine tenths are singletons. What was sequenced was PBMCs or T cells enriched from blood (not recorded which). The receptors come from a woman aged 55-70 years in a cohort exposed to, infected with or recovered from COVID-19 (not recorded which).

V and J are TRBV5-1 and TRBJ2-5; D is perhaps TRBD2 (6 bases). The CDR3 is made up of 15 amino acids. The germline gives CDR1 SGHRS, CDR2 YFSETQ. The V end lost 0 bases, the J end lost 5 bases, and 14 bases lay between the germline ends. DNA of the CDR3: TGCGCCAGCAGCTTGGTCGGTGATCGGGGGGAGACCCAGTACTTC. Translation gives CASSLVGDRGETQYF.

The chain combines TRBV30 with TRBJ1-1; D not resolved. Trimming stripped 1 base from V and 0 bases from J, with 6 bases between. The CDR3 is 13 residues long. From germline, CDR1 is GTSNPN and CDR2 SVGIG (reference sequence). CDR3 bases: TGTGCCTGGAGTGGAGAGGTGAACACTGAAGCTTTCTTT. Its translation: CAWSGEVNTEAFF.

This chain joins TRBV3-1 (or the pseudogene TRBV3-2) and TRBJ1-4; D is perhaps TRBD1 (5 bases). CDR1 is LGHDT, CDR2 YNNKEL, per germline (reference sequence). V shed 0 bases and J shed 7 bases, with 6 bases lying between them. The CDR3 is made up of 13 amino acids. CDR3 in DNA: TGTGCCAGCAGCCAAGATCAGGGTGAAAAACTGTTTTTT. Translation: CASSQDQGEKLFF.

This chain uses TRBV5-3 with TRBJ2-6, with TRBD1 matching 8 bases. TRBV5-3 is an ORF, and what it does is uncertain. Trimming at V came to 5 bases and at J to 0 bases, leaving 10 bases not matched to a gene. The CDR3 is 18 amino acids. The CDR3 region is CARSFRDRPPSGANVLTF. In DNA form, the CDR3 reads TGTGCCAGAAGTTTCCGGGACAGGCCTCCCTCTGGGGCCAACGTCCTGACTTTC.

This chain uses TRBV28 with TRBJ2-1; 8 positions agree with TRBD1. J was trimmed by 3 bases and V by 1 base; bases with no gene match: 17. Looked up from germline, CDR1 is MDHEN and CDR2 is SYDVKM. This CDR3 contains 20 residues. The CDR3 sequence is CASSLYPGKTGGGYYNEQFF. Written as DNA, the CDR3 is TGTGCCAGCAGTTTATACCCGGGGAAAACAGGGGGAGGTTACTACAATGAGCAGTTCTTC.

The rearrangement uses TRBV11-3 and TRBJ2-1, with 7 bases aligning to TRBD1. The CDR3 is 17 amino acids. The germline V gene encodes CDR1 SGHNT and CDR2 YENEEA. With V trimmed by 5 bases and J by 0 bases, 10 bases remained unmatched. CDR3 sequence reads: CASSPRQGQTSYNEQFF. The CDR3, as DNA: TGTGCCAGCAGCCCACGACAGGGACAGACCTCCTACAATGAGCAGTTCTTC.

This chain connects TRBV14 to TRBJ2-2; no definite D call. V was clipped by 4 bases and J by 5 bases, with 11 bases between them. The V gene's germline CDR1 is SGHDN and CDR2 FVKESK. The CDR3 is made up of 14 amino acids. The CDR3 loop is CASSRFGGTGELFF. The CDR3 region has the DNA TGTGCCAGCAGCCGGTTTGGCGGTACCGGGGAGCTGTTTTTT.

This sequence joins TRBV7-9 and TRBJ1-4; the D is unclear. CDR3 length: 17 amino acids. Trimming pared 5 bases from V and 0 bases from J, leaving 16 bases between. CDR1 is SEHNR and CDR2 is FQNEAQ in the germline V gene (reference sequence). CDR3 nucleotide sequence: TGTGCCAGCAGCGAGCGTGGCAGTTTATCAACTAATGAAAAACTGTTTTTT. As protein: CASSERGSLSTNEKLFF. Complete variable domain (other parts from reference TRBV7-9 and TRBJ1-4): DTGVSQNPRHKITKRGQNVTFRCDPISEHNRLYWYRQTLGQGPEFLTYFQNEAQLEKSRLLSDRFSAERPKGSFSTLEIQRTEQGDSAMYLCASSERGSLSTNEKLFFGSGTQLSVL.

A note on this clone: In the same sample, other DNA sequences code for this CDR3. The chain combines TRBV5-1 with TRBJ2-7; 8 bases match TRBD2. The V gene's germline CDR1 is SGHRS and CDR2 YFSETQ. There are 15 residues in the CDR3. The V gene end was trimmed by 4 bases and the J gene end by 2 bases; junction bases not matched to a gene: 8. The CDR3 DNA is TGCGCCAGCAGCGGCTCCGGGACTAGTGCCTACGAGCAGTACTTC. This sequence encodes CASSGSGTSAYEQYF.

This clone was observed a single time. This rearrangement joins TRBV3-1 (or the pseudogene TRBV3-2) to TRBJ1-4, with 9 bases lining up with TRBD1. Germline CDR1 is LGHDT and CDR2 is YNNKEL (reference sequence). CDR3 length: 17 amino acids. V gave up 1 base and J gave up 0 bases; unmatched junction bases: 3. The chain's CDR3 is CASSQVYRGPTNEKLFF. The CDR3 DNA follows: TGTGCCAGCAGCCAAGTCTACAGGGGGCCAACTAATGAAAAACTGTTTTTT.

The chain combines TRBV5-4 with TRBJ2-7, with D maybe TRBD2 (5 bases). V was shortened by 4 bases and J by 3 bases, with 17 bases between the two germline ends. Looked up from germline, CDR1 is SGHNT and CDR2 is YYREEE (reference sequence). CDR3 size: 15 residues. The CDR3 nucleotides read TGTGCCAGCAGCGGAGGAGAGGCTAAGTACTACGAGCAGTACTTC. It specifies CASSGGEAKYYEQYF.

This rearrangement joins TRBV6-5 to TRBJ2-7; weak D call: TRBD2 (5 bases). Trimming took off 6 bases at V and 1 base at J, with 7 bases between the two ends. Germline CDR1 MNHEY, CDR2 SVGAGI. This CDR3 has 12 residues. CDR3 amino acids: CASSQRSYEQYF. CDR3 sequence (DNA): TGTGCCAGCAGCCAGCGGTCCTACGAGCAGTACTTC.

The chain recombines TRBV6-5 with TRBJ2-5; perhaps TRBD2 as D (5 bases). The CDR3 runs 15 residues. Germline CDR1 MNHEY, CDR2 SVGAGI. Between the trimmed V and J ends, which lost 0 bases and 0 bases, there was a span of 8 bases. The CDR3 loop is CASSYSRGNQETQYF. The DNA of the CDR3 is TGTGCCAGCAGTTACTCACGAGGGAACCAAGAGACCCAGTACTTC.

V and J are TRBV28 and TRBJ1-2; the D gene is possibly TRBD1 (6 bases). This CDR3 spans 18 amino acids. With 3 bases removed from V and 5 bases from J, the gap between germline ends came to 25 bases. Germline V CDR1 and CDR2: MDHEN, SYDVKM. DNA of the CDR3: TGTGCCAGCAGTTTGGGAAATAGGCGGGGGCGTTCACGATATGGCTACACCTTC. This encodes CASSLGNRRGRSRYGYTF.

The genes are TRBV28 and TRBJ1-4; no clear D. V was pared by 3 bases and J by 4 bases, with 9 bases between. The germline V gene encodes CDR1 MDHEN and CDR2 SYDVKM. The CDR3 totals 14 residues. The CDR3 protein is CASSFAEYNEKLFF. DNA for the CDR3: TGTGCCAGCAGTTTCGCGGAGTATAATGAAAAACTGTTTTTT.

V usage is TRBV3-1 (or the pseudogene TRBV3-2) and J usage is TRBJ1-2, with D unresolved. The CDR3 length is 12 residues. The V and J ends lost 0 bases and 8 bases respectively, with 7 bases between them. Germline-derived CDR1 and CDR2 are LGHDT and YNNKEL (reference sequence). The CDR3 DNA follows: TGTGCCAGCAGCCAAGAATATAGAGGCTACACCTTC. Translation gives CASSQEYRGYTF.

This sequence joins TRBV3-1 (or the pseudogene TRBV3-2) and TRBJ1-1, with unresolved D. The CDR3 covers 14 residues. The V gene lost 4 bases and the J gene lost 2 bases, with 11 bases spanning the gap. Germline CDR1 reads LGHDT; CDR2 reads YNNKEL (reference sequence). CDR3 in amino acids: CASSPTTVNTEAFF. The CDR3 region has the DNA TGTGCCAGCAGCCCAACCACAGTCAACACTGAAGCTTTCTTT.

The chain employs TRBV7-3 and TRBJ2-2, with D perhaps TRBD2 (5 bases). Trimming stripped 1 base from V and 5 bases from J, with 20 bases between. Germline CDR1 SGHTA, CDR2 FQGTGA. The CDR3 spans 18 residues. This CDR3 is CASSLIGNGKGWTGELFF. The CDR3 region has the DNA TGTGCCAGCAGCTTAATTGGGAACGGGAAGGGCTGGACCGGGGAGCTGTTTTTT.

V is TRBV19 and J is TRBJ2-7; the D gene is possibly TRBD2 (5 bases). The CDR3 loop spans 9 amino acids. Germline-derived CDR1 and CDR2 are LNHDA and SQIVND (reference sequence). Between the trimmed V and J ends, which lost 5 bases and 9 bases, there was a span of 5 bases. The CDR3: CASSEGQYF. The CDR3 bases are TGTGCCAGTAGTGAGGGGCAGTACTTC.

The V and J genes are TRBV5-1 and TRBJ2-7, with 9 positions matching TRBD1. Germline-derived CDR1 and CDR2 are SGHRS and YFSETQ. V lost 10 bases to trimming and J lost 0 bases; unmatched junction nucleotides: 5. The CDR3 runs 13 residues. CDR3 amino acids: CACGTGSSYEQYF. CDR3 coding DNA: TGCGCCTGCGGGACAGGGAGCTCCTACGAGCAGTACTTC.